The 19 T cell receptor beta chains below were found in one sample sequenced in a study of read filtering for tumor transcriptome and immune sequencing. Molecular barcoded adaptors covering alpha/delta and beta/gamma chains were used on 400 to 450 ng RNA. One entry per CDR3 protein, called by TCRdb with MiXCR from the reads. The sample holds about 50,000 distinct CDR3 sequences; 15% to 20% are singletons and the top ten take 30% to 45%. The sample was a population of CD138-negative cells sorted from bone marrow. These receptors were collected from a donor over 35 with multiple myeloma.

This clonotype has ten or more counts. The chain carries TRBV19 and TRBJ1-1; D unclear. In germline, CDR1 is LNHDA, CDR2 SQIVND (reference sequence). This CDR3 has 13 amino acids. The V end lost 2 bases, the J end lost 3 bases, and 7 bases lay between the germline ends. The DNA of the CDR3 is TGTGCCAGTAGTATATCGAGTGACACTGAAGCTTTCTTT. This codes for CASSISSDTEAFF.

This clonotype was detected ten times or more. The rearrangement links TRBV10-3 to TRBJ2-2, with D possibly TRBD1 on 6 matching bases. Germline assignment: CDR1 ENHRY and CDR2 SYGVKD. Trimming removed 6 bases at V and 0 bases at J, with 17 bases between. The CDR3 extends over 17 amino acids. The CDR3 here is CAISYPMGQANTGELFF. DNA for the CDR3: TGTGCCATCAGCTACCCTATGGGACAAGCGAACACCGGGGAGCTGTTTTTT.

In this sample, this clonotype turned up many times. Written as DNA, the CDR3 is TGCGCCAGCAGCCAAACCGGACTAGCGGGCAATGAGCAGTTCTTC. This sequence encodes CASSQTGLAGNEQFF. The chain joins TRBV4-1 to TRBJ2-1; TRBD2 matches at 11 bases. The CDR3 runs 15 residues. The V gene's germline CDR1 is MGHRA and CDR2 YSYEKL. Trimming at V came to 2 bases and at J to 6 bases, leaving 3 bases not matched to a gene.

This clonotype was seen a few times. The CDR3 region is CASSEIGGPNSPLHF. CDR3 DNA sequence: TGTGCCAGCAGTGAAATCGGGGGGCCGAATTCACCCCTCCACTTT. The chain couples TRBV2 to TRBJ1-6, with D possibly TRBD1 on 6 matching bases. The CDR3 extends over 15 amino acids. The ends were cut back, 2 bases at V and 7 bases at J, with 12 bases in the middle. The germline gives CDR1 SNHLY, CDR2 FYNNEI.

This clonotype was recorded at least ten times. The rearrangement uses TRBV29-1 and TRBJ2-2, with 11 bases identical to TRBD2. Per germline, CDR1 SQVTM and CDR2 ANQGSEA. V gave up 1 base and J gave up 2 bases; unmatched junction bases: 3. This CDR3 is 16 amino acids long. Written as DNA, the CDR3 is TGCAGCGTTGAAGTGGGACTAGCGGAAAACACCGGGGAGCTGTTTTTT. It specifies CSVEVGLAENTGELFF.

This clonotype was seen many times. The chain has TRBV23-1 and TRBJ1-1; D is unresolved. TRBV23-1 is noted as an ORF with a role that remains uncertain. Trimming took off 3 bases at V and 3 bases at J, with 11 bases between the two ends. This CDR3 is built from 14 residues. The CDR3 here is CASSQIGSDTEAFF. CDR3 in DNA: TGCGCCAGCAGTCAGATAGGGTCTGACACTGAAGCTTTCTTT.

About this clonotype: A read error is likely, as this CDR3 ends without the conserved phenylalanine or tryptophan. The CDR3 nucleotides read TGTGCCAGCAGCTTAGGGGCTGACGCCGACAATGAGCAGTTCTCC. The encoded protein is CASSLGADADNEQFS. The chain has TRBV7-9 and TRBJ2-1; D is unresolved. Trimming stripped 1 base from V and 5 bases from J, with 12 bases between. Germline V CDR1 and CDR2: SEHNR, FQNEAQ (reference sequence). The CDR3 is 15 amino acids.

This clonotype was recorded at least ten times. The chain has TRBV6-2 or TRBV6-3 and TRBJ1-1; D gene uncertain. CDR1 is MNHEY and CDR2 is SVGEGT in the germline V gene. The CDR3 has 13 amino acids. V was shortened by 5 bases and J by 1 base, with 8 bases between the two germline ends. CDR3 sequence reads: CASSPQRNTEAFF. Written as DNA, the CDR3 is TGTGCCAGCAGTCCACAGAGGAACACTGAAGCTTTCTTT.

This clonotype showed up just a few times. The gene calls are TRBV7-2 and TRBJ2-1; no clear D gene. Deletions cut 1 base from V and 7 bases from J, with 14 bases between. Germline CDR1 reads SGHTA; CDR2 reads FQGNSA. The CDR3 consists of 15 residues. The CDR3 nucleotides are TGTGCCAGCAGCTTAGGCGGCTATTCTCGGAATGAGCAGTTCTTC. This translates into CASSLGGYSRNEQFF.

This clonotype was counted a single time. The chain carries TRBV5-1 and TRBJ2-1, with D hard to call. The V and J ends lost 4 bases and 8 bases respectively, with 10 bases between them. The V gene's germline CDR1 is SGHRS and CDR2 YFSETQ. The CDR3 extends over 12 amino acids. The CDR3 is CASSIDGYEQFF. The CDR3 bases are TGCGCCAGCAGCATTGACGGGTATGAGCAGTTCTTC.

This clonotype was observed many times. J is TRBJ1-1 and V is TRBV29-1; TRBD1 is a possible D gene (6 bases). The germline V and J ends were trimmed by 3 bases and 1 base, with 18 bases remaining between them. The CDR3 is 16 amino acids. Germline V gene lookup returns CDR1 SQVTM and CDR2 ANQGSEA. The CDR3 nucleotides read TGCAGCGTTGATGCTCCGGGACACCTGGGGAACACTGAAGCTTTCTTT. Encoded protein: CSVDAPGHLGNTEAFF. The full variable domain, in which reference TRBV29-1 and TRBJ1-1 provide the parts outside the CDR3, is SAVISQKPSRDICQRGTSLTIQCQVDSQVTMMFWYRQQPGQSLTLIATANQGSEATYESGFVIDKFPISRPNLTFSTLTVSNMSPEDSSIYLCSVDAPGHLGNTEAFFGQGTRLTVV.

There are many counts of this clonotype. The genes are TRBV6-5 and TRBJ2-1, with D hard to call. CDR3 length: 11 residues. Germline V gene data show CDR1 as MNHEY and CDR2 as SVGAGI. V was cut by 5 bases and J by 8 bases, with 7 bases left in between. DNA of the CDR3: TGTGCCAGCAGTAATATCGATGAGCAGTTCTTC. Its protein is CASSNIDEQFF.

This clonotype appeared many times. The CDR3 loop is CASSQEASGQSYEQYF. CDR3 nucleotide sequence: TGTGCCAGCAGCCAAGAAGCCAGCGGACAATCCTACGAGCAGTACTTC. This rearrangement joins TRBV4-2 to TRBJ2-7, with D perhaps matching TRBD1 or TRBD2 (5 bases each). The germline V gene has CDR1 LGHNA and CDR2 YNFKEQ. Trimming stripped 0 bases from V and 1 base from J, with 13 bases between. There are 16 residues in the CDR3.

This clonotype was found many times. The chain links TRBV5-6 to TRBJ2-1; 7 nucleotides align to TRBD1. CDR3 length equals 14 residues. With 4 bases clipped from V and 2 bases from J, the junction kept 3 bases outside the gene matches. Germline assignment: CDR1 SGHDT and CDR2 YYEEEE. In nucleotides, the CDR3 is TGTGCCAGCAGCCCAGGGACAGCCTACAATGAGCAGTTCTTC. Translation: CASSPGTAYNEQFF.

Only a few counts were recorded for this clonotype. This chain uses TRBV6-1 with TRBJ2-5; 12 bases are a match to TRBD2. The CDR3 consists of 14 residues. Germline lookup yields CDR1 MNHNS and CDR2 SASEGT. Trimming took 7 bases from V and 7 from J; bases not matched to a gene: 7. The CDR3 here is CASIRLAGEGTQYF. The CDR3 region has the DNA TGTGCCAGCATTAGACTAGCGGGAGAAGGGACCCAGTACTTC.

Many counts were recorded for this clonotype. The genes are TRBV7-9 and TRBJ2-7, with unresolved D. Germline V gene lookup returns CDR1 SEHNR and CDR2 FQNEAQ (reference sequence). The CDR3 is made up of 13 amino acids. V lost 3 bases, J lost 5 bases, and 11 bases lay in between. CDR3 nucleotides: TGTGCCAGCAGCTTGAACAAGGAGAACGAGCAGTACTTC. Protein: CASSLNKENEQYF.

Many counts were recorded for this clonotype. The chain employs TRBV7-6 and TRBJ2-3; the D gene is possibly TRBD1 (6 bases). CDR3 length equals 15 residues. Germline values: CDR1 SGHVS, CDR2 FNYEAQ. V lost 1 base, J lost 2 bases, and 10 bases lay in between. The CDR3 DNA reads as TGTGCCAGCAGCTTAGGGGGGCCCCTCACAGATACGCAGTATTTT. This encodes CASSLGGPLTDTQYF. The full variable domain, rest sourced from reference TRBV7-6 and TRBJ2-3, is GAGVSQSPRYKVTKRGQDVALRCDPISGHVSLYWYRQALGQGPEFLTYFNYEAQQDKSGLPNDRFSAERPEGSISTLTIQRTEQRDSAMYRCASSLGGPLTDTQYFGPGTRLTVL.

In its sample, this clonotype was seen many times. V and J are TRBV2 and TRBJ2-1; 9 nucleotides align to TRBD2. This CDR3 has 14 amino acids. V shed 1 base, J shed 6 bases, and the junction held 1 base outside the gene matches. The germline gives CDR1 SNHLY, CDR2 FYNNEI. The CDR3 bases are TGTGCCAGCAGTGAAGGCGGGAGGGGCAATGAGCAGTTCTTC. Protein sequence: CASSEGGRGNEQFF.

A word on this clonotype: This likely comes from a read error, as the CDR3 has no conserved phenylalanine or tryptophan at its end. As DNA, the CDR3 is TGCGCCTGGGGGGGCCTACGGGAATACGAGCAGTACCTC. Translation gives CAWGGLREYEQYL. J is TRBJ2-7 and V is TRBV30, with D possibly TRBD2 on 7 matching bases. Germline V lookup: CDR1 GTSNPN, CDR2 SVGIG (reference sequence). The CDR3 totals 13 residues.